A single sample is the source of the 25 T cell receptor beta chains below, sequenced in a study of T cell clonality in common variable immunodeficiency (dated by TCRdb to between 2014 and 2017). Study-wide findings and limitations: CVID TCRbeta sequences were reported to have fewer deletions and N-nucleotide insertions and to lack highly modified clones with 13 or more V deletions.

Library creation used the immunoSEQ multiplex PCR assay. TCRdb carries this immuneACCESS record with in-frame sequences only. Its versions omit some clonotypes, under half of them owing to an unresolved V gene in the studies checked, with the rest unexplained. The sample has 20,000 to 30,000 clones on record, with no singletons. The top ten hold approximately 8.9% of the sample. Their cognate antigens are unknown. The sequenced sample was peripheral blood mononuclear cells. All receptors derive from a human donor with common variable immunodeficiency.

To note about this clone: The read ends 3 residues before the CDR3 terminus; that terminus is restored from the germline J gene. The rearrangement uses TRBV20-1 and TRBJ2-1; 12 bases agree with TRBD2. The CDR3 is made up of 16 amino acids. With V trimmed by 6 bases and J by 1 base, 7 bases remained unmatched. Germline values: CDR1 DFQATT, CDR2 SNEGSKA (reference sequence). CDR3 DNA (partial): TGCAGTGCAAAGAGACTAGCGGGAGTTTCCTACAATGAG. This sequence encodes CSAKRLAGVSYNE. In full, the CDR3 reads CSAKRLAGVSYNEQFF.

Notes on this clone: Read coverage stops 3 residues before the CDR3 terminus; the germline J gene supplies the remainder. The V and J genes are TRBV30 and TRBJ1-4, with D uncertain. The CDR3 sequence is 11 residues long. Germline V CDR1 and CDR2: GTSNPN, SVGIG (reference sequence). The V and J ends lost 8 bases and 4 bases respectively, with 8 bases between them. CDR3 DNA (partial): TGTGCCGGCAGAGATAATGAAAAA. It encodes CAGRDNEK. The CDR3 in its entirety is CAGRDNEKLFF.

In this sample, this clone turned up a few times. The read ends 3 residues early relative to the CDR3; the germline J gene fills the gap. This sequence joins TRBV6-1 and TRBJ1-2; 9 positions match TRBD1. The germline gives CDR1 MNHNS, CDR2 SASEGT. The CDR3 sequence is 13 residues long. Trimming cost V 3 bases and J 7 bases; bases outside gene matches: 3. The CDR3 here is CASSENRGLGYTF. The covered CDR3 bases are TGTGCCAGCAGTGAGAACAGGGGGCTTGGC.

This clone appeared many times. The missing CDR3 end, 3 residues past where the read stops, is filled in from the germline J gene. The rearrangement uses TRBV6-1 and TRBJ2-1; 8 nucleotides align to TRBD2. Germline lookup yields CDR1 MNHNS and CDR2 SASEGT. V gave up 4 bases and J gave up 0 bases; unmatched junction bases: 2. This CDR3 has 15 residues. The part of the CDR3 DNA that was read is TGTGCCAGCAGTGGGAGCGGGAGCTCCTACAATGAG. Translation gives CASSGSGSSYNE. The entire CDR3 reads CASSGSGSSYNEQFF.

The table lists this clone with many counts. The sequenced fragment ends 3 residues before the CDR3 boundary, so the rest is inferred from the germline J gene. The rearrangement links TRBV18 to TRBJ2-5; D unresolved. The CDR3 consists of 14 residues. Trimming pared 2 bases from V and 2 bases from J, leaving 9 bases between. The germline gives CDR1 KGHSH, CDR2 LQKENI. The CDR3: CASSPAQVQETQYF. CDR3 DNA (partial): TGTGCCAGCTCACCAGCTCAGGTACAAGAGACC.

To note about this clone: Read data end 3 residues before the CDR3 end; the end is taken from the germline J gene. The V gene is TRBV18, the J gene TRBJ2-5, with TRBD1 matching over 9 bases. Germline V gives CDR1 KGHSH, CDR2 LQKENI. CDR3 length: 14 residues. Trimming removed 8 bases from V and 2 bases from J; junction bases left unmatched: 6. The sequenced CDR3 bases are TGTGCCAGCCGCCGGACAGGGGCACAAGAGACC. As protein: CASRRTGAQET. The entire CDR3 is CASRRTGAQETQYF.

Only a few counts were recorded for this clone. From the germline J gene comes the end of the CDR3, since the read stops 3 residues before it. This sequence joins TRBV7-3 and TRBJ2-5; a possible D gene is TRBD2 (6 bases). Looked up from germline, CDR1 is SGHTA and CDR2 is FQGTGA. Trimming cost V 1 base and J 5 bases, with 17 bases left between them. This CDR3 spans 16 amino acids. The chain's CDR3 is CASSLKGPGVGETQYF. Partial CDR3 DNA: TGTGCCAGCAGCTTAAAAGGTCCGGGGGTCGGGGAGACC.

To note about this clone: The observed sequence ends 3 residues before the CDR3 terminus, with the missing tail filled in from the germline J gene. The chain is built from TRBV18 and TRBJ1-3; weak D call: TRBD1 (5 bases). Germline V CDR1 and CDR2: KGHSH, LQKENI. Trimming shortened V by 4 bases and J by 0 bases, and 7 bases separated the two germline ends. CDR3 length: 14 residues. The sequenced part of the CDR3 DNA is TGTGCCAGCTCACGGGGCAGCTCTGGAAACACC. Protein sequence: CASSRGSSGNT. The entire CDR3 protein reads CASSRGSSGNTIYF.

Points on this clone: The read gets to within 3 residues of the CDR3 end, and the germline J gene fills in the rest. The V and J genes are TRBV5-6 and TRBJ1-1; 8 bases line up with TRBD1. The CDR3 contains 14 residues. V lost 6 bases, J lost 4 bases, and 8 bases stayed unmatched. Germline CDR1 SGHDT, CDR2 YYEEEE. The CDR3 bases that were read are TGTGCCAGCACGCAGGGGGCATGGAGCACTGAA. Amino acid sequence: CASTQGAWSTE. The whole CDR3 is CASTQGAWSTEAFF.

This clone has more than one count but fewer than ten. The read ends 3 residues shy of where the CDR3 ends; the end is completed using the germline J gene. The V and J genes are TRBV7-2 and TRBJ2-3; a weak D match, TRBD1 (5 bases). The CDR3 is made up of 12 amino acids. V lost 5 bases, J lost 7 bases, and 10 bases lay in between. Germline V gives CDR1 SGHTA, CDR2 FQGNSA. This CDR3 reads CASSKGLNTQYF. CDR3 DNA, as far as it was read: TGTGCCAGCAGCAAGGGGTTAAATACG.

Turning to this clone: Read coverage stops 3 residues before the CDR3 terminus; the germline J gene supplies the remainder. The V gene is TRBV7-2, the J gene TRBJ2-1, with TRBD2 matching over 12 bases. This CDR3 contains 16 residues. Trimming at V came to 0 bases and at J to 5 bases, leaving 2 bases not matched to a gene. Germline-derived CDR1 and CDR2 are SGHTA and FQGNSA. The covered CDR3 bases are TGTGCCAGCAGCTTAGCGCTAGCGGGAGGGGACAATGAG. Amino acid sequence: CASSLALAGGDNE. The whole CDR3 is CASSLALAGGDNEQFF.

Of note for this clone: At one end, the junction sequence differs from germline, possibly due to a read error. The CDR3 here is CASSLGRGIFSEQFF. The covered CDR3 bases are TGTGCTAGCAGCTTGGGCAGGGGTATTTTCAGTGAG. V and J are TRBV7-7 and TRBJ2-1, with D maybe TRBD1 (6 bases). The read terminates 3 residues ahead of where the CDR3 ends, so the germline J gene completes it. The CDR3 contains 15 residues. Germline CDR1 SSHAT, CDR2 FNYEAQ (reference sequence).

This clone occurred many times. The CDR3 extends 3 residues past the end of the read, so its final part is completed from the germline J gene. This sequence joins TRBV18 and TRBJ2-1, with TRBD1 as a possible D gene (6 bases). CDR1 KGHSH and CDR2 LQKENI come from the germline V gene. V was shortened by 3 bases and J by 6 bases, with 15 bases between the two germline ends. This CDR3 region has 15 residues. The CDR3 bases that were read are TGTGCCAGCTCACCCGGGCAGGGGCGCAGCAATGAG. As protein: CASSPGQGRSNE. The whole CDR3 sequence reads CASSPGQGRSNEQFF.

In its sample, this clone was seen many times. The DNA ends 3 residues before the CDR3 does, and the rest of the CDR3 is filled in from the germline J gene. V and J are TRBV5-5 and TRBJ2-1; TRBD2 agrees at 7 bases. Trimming removed 4 bases from V and 5 bases from J; junction bases left unmatched: 9. The CDR3 contains 15 residues. Germline V gene lookup returns CDR1 SGHKS and CDR2 YYEKEE (reference sequence). The CDR3 reads CASSPTLAAHNEQFF. The CDR3 DNA, read in part, is TGTGCCAGCAGCCCAACTCTAGCGGCCCACAATGAG. The variable domain in full, completed from reference TRBV5-5 and TRBJ2-1, reads DAGVTQSPTHLIKTRGQQVTLRCSPISGHKSVSWYQQVLGQGPQFIFQYYEKEERGRGNFPDRFSARQFPNYSSELNVNALLLGDSALYLCASSPTLAAHNEQFFGPGTRLTVL.

In its sample, this clone was seen many times. The read ends 3 residues early relative to the CDR3; the germline J gene fills the gap. V gene TRBV20-1 combines with J gene TRBJ1-6; a possible D gene is TRBD1 (6 bases). The CDR3 spans 14 residues. Germline loops: CDR1 DFQATT, CDR2 SNEGSKA (reference sequence). The V and J ends lost 3 bases and 7 bases respectively, with 13 bases between them. The CDR3 is CSARIGGGNSPLHF. The CDR3 DNA, read in part, is TGCAGTGCTAGGATAGGGGGAGGAAATTCACCC.

Concerning this clone: The CDR3 end falls 3 residues outside the read, so it is completed with the germline J gene. J is TRBJ1-2 and V is TRBV30; D gene unclear. Trimming left V 8 bases short and J 4 bases short, with 14 bases between. CDR1 is GTSNPN and CDR2 is SVGIG in the germline V gene (reference sequence). The CDR3 contains 12 residues. The CDR3 sequence: CAGSGHFYGYTF. The DNA read from the CDR3 is TGTGCCGGTAGTGGGCATTTCTATGGC.

Concerning this clone itself: The CDR3 end falls 3 residues outside the read, so it is completed with the germline J gene. The chain couples TRBV5-1 to TRBJ1-6; maybe TRBD1 (5 bases). This CDR3 contains 13 residues. V was pared by 5 bases and J by 6 bases, with 9 bases between. Germline V gene sequence: CDR1 SGHRS, CDR2 YFSETQ. Partial CDR3 DNA: TGCGCCAGCAGGTGGGACTCTAATTCACCC. Amino acid sequence: CASRWDSNSP. From start to end, the CDR3 is CASRWDSNSPLHF.

In its sample, this clone was seen many times. Sequencing ends 3 residues short of the CDR3 end; the germline J gene provides the rest. V is TRBV4-1 and J is TRBJ2-3, with TRBD2 identical over 14 bases. The germline V gene encodes CDR1 MGHRA and CDR2 YSYEKL. Trimming cost V 6 bases and J 4 bases; bases outside gene matches: 6. The CDR3 contains 16 residues. CDR3 bases read: TGCGCCAGCAGTCTTGGACTAGCGGGAGGTGCAGATACG. It specifies CASSLGLAGGADT. The entire CDR3 sequence reads CASSLGLAGGADTQYF.

In regard to this clone: The CDR3 is cut off 3 residues early in the read; its end comes from the germline J gene. V usage is TRBV7-8 and J usage is TRBJ2-7, with 7 positions matching TRBD1. From germline, CDR1 is SGHVS and CDR2 FQNEAQ. The CDR3 has 16 residues. With 3 bases clipped from V and 6 bases from J, the junction kept 14 bases outside the gene matches. CDR3 sequence: CASSFLQGGAFSEQYF. The sequenced CDR3 bases are TGTGCCAGCAGCTTCCTACAAGGGGGCGCGTTTAGCGAG.

There are many counts of this clone. The CDR3 is cut off 3 residues early in the read; its end comes from the germline J gene. The rearrangement links TRBV30 to TRBJ2-7; D might be TRBD1 (6 bases). The V gene lost 1 base and the J gene lost 2 bases, with 6 bases spanning the gap. The CDR3 is made up of 12 amino acids. CDR1 is GTSNPN and CDR2 is SVGIG in the germline V gene (reference sequence). CDR3 DNA (partial): TGTGCCTGGAGTGGGGACACCTACGAG. Translation: CAWSGDTYE. The entire CDR3 is CAWSGDTYEQYF.

In this sample, this clone turned up many times. CDR3 region: CASGLAGNNEQFF. Partial CDR3 DNA: TGTGCTAGCGGGCTAGCGGGAAACAATGAG. This sequence joins TRBV7-7 and TRBJ2-1; TRBD2 matches 9 bases. Read sequence stops 3 residues before the CDR3 end, and the germline J gene provides the missing end. In germline, CDR1 is SSHAT, CDR2 FNYEAQ (reference sequence). The CDR3 loop spans 13 amino acids.

As concerns this clone: The read gets to within 3 residues of the CDR3 end, and the germline J gene fills in the rest. The rearrangement links TRBV29-1 to TRBJ2-5, with 8 bases matching TRBD2. The trim removed 7 bases at V and 1 base at J, leaving 2 bases unmatched. The CDR3 has 12 amino acids. CDR1 is SQVTM and CDR2 is ANQGSEA in the germline V gene. The CDR3 DNA, read in part, is TGCAGCGCAGGACTAGCCCAAGAGACC. Translation: CSAGLAQET. The CDR3 reads in full as CSAGLAQETQYF.

About this clone itself: Sequencing ends 3 residues short of the CDR3 end; the germline J gene provides the rest. J is TRBJ2-7 and V is TRBV5-1, with TRBD2 identical over 8 bases. In germline, CDR1 is SGHRS, CDR2 YFSETQ. This CDR3 region has 15 residues. After removal of 2 bases from V and 5 bases from J, the junction contained 9 bases not matched to a gene. The sequenced part of the CDR3 DNA is TGCGCCAGCAGCTTAACCGGGACTAGTGTCCACGAG. Translation gives CASSLTGTSVHE. The CDR3 reads in full as CASSLTGTSVHEQYF.

This clone was observed at least ten times. The CDR3 goes on 3 residues after the read ends, and that part is filled in from the germline J gene. The V gene is TRBV7-9, the J gene TRBJ2-3, with a weak D call TRBD1 (6 bases). Germline V gene data show CDR1 as SEHNR and CDR2 as FQNEAQ (reference sequence). This CDR3 is 15 amino acids long. V lost 1 base and J lost 0, with 8 bases in between. Incomplete CDR3 DNA: TGTGCCAGCAGCTTAGATACAGGGAGCACAGATACG. Its translation: CASSLDTGSTDT. The entire CDR3 protein is CASSLDTGSTDTQYF.

This clone has ten or more counts. The read comes to an end 3 residues before the CDR3 does, leaving the germline J gene to fill in the end. The rearrangement joins TRBV19 to TRBJ2-2; 8 bases match TRBD2. The junction had 7 bases not matched to a gene; V was cut back by 3 bases and J by 4 bases. The CDR3 is 16 amino acids. Looked up from germline, CDR1 is LNHDA and CDR2 is SQIVND (reference sequence). CDR3 loop: CASSMLAGLATGELFF. The DNA read from the CDR3 is TGTGCCAGTAGTATGCTAGCGGGCTTGGCCACCGGGGAG.